One sample yielded the 18 T cell receptor beta chains listed below, sequenced in a study of T cells in Graves' hyperthyroidism and ophthalmopathy. RNA transcripts gave rise to amplified TCR beta CDR3 regions. The HTBI primer set was used in a first-round RT-PCR of the TCR CDR3. MiXCR was run by TCRdb on the multiplex PCR reads, yielding one entry per CDR3 protein. The table has approximately 600,000 distinct CDR3 sequences, around 14% seen once. Sequences were obtained from blood. The origin of the receptors is a woman aged 18-29 years with Graves' ophthalmopathy.

This clonotype was seen at least ten times. The genes are TRBV28 and TRBJ2-2, with TRBD1 identical over 10 bases. The CDR3 has 17 residues. CDR1 and CDR2 from the germline V gene are MDHEN and SYDVKM. Unmatched junction bases numbered 11, after V lost 6 bases and J lost 4 bases. The CDR3, as DNA: TGTGCCAGCAGATATAATCCGGGACAGGGGTCCACCGGGGAGCTGTTTTTT. Translated, it gives CASRYNPGQGSTGELFF.

V is TRBV4-1 and J is TRBJ2-3; D is perhaps TRBD2 (6 bases). The V gene lost 2 bases and the J gene lost 2 bases, with 14 bases spanning the gap. The CDR3 is 16 amino acids. Per germline, CDR1 MGHRA and CDR2 YSYEKL. CDR3 sequence: CASSQLGGRLTDTQYF. The CDR3 region has the DNA TGCGCCAGCAGCCAACTTGGAGGGAGACTCACAGATACGCAGTATTTT.

Ten or more counts support this clonotype. The genes are TRBV11-2 and TRBJ1-2; D call uncertain. Germline lookup yields CDR1 SGHAT and CDR2 FQNNGV. The CDR3 is made up of 15 amino acids. Trimming removed 4 bases at V and 0 bases at J, with 12 bases between. This CDR3 is CASSSSVGSNYGYTF. The CDR3 DNA reads as TGTGCCAGCAGCTCCTCGGTGGGATCTAACTATGGCTACACCTTC.

This clonotype came up many times. The gene calls are TRBV2 and TRBJ2-7; TRBD2 matches at 8 bases. CDR3 length: 14 residues. The germline CDR1 and CDR2 sequences are SNHLY and FYNNEI. The V gene end was trimmed by 7 bases and the J gene end by 6 bases; junction bases not matched to a gene: 11. CDR3 DNA sequence: TGTGCCAGCACCAGAGCGGGAGCGGGCGGCGAGCAGTACTTC. It codes for CASTRAGAGGEQYF.

This clonotype has only a few counts. The junction and the germline gene differ at one end; a read error may be behind it. This chain links TRBV6-1 with TRBJ1-6; possibly TRBD1 for D (6 bases). The CDR3 contains 15 residues. Germline CDR1 reads MNHNS; CDR2 reads SASEGT. The CDR3 loop is CASSADSFYNSPFHF. As DNA, the CDR3 is TGTGCCAGCAGTGCGGACAGCTTCTATAATTCACCCTTCCACTTT.

This chain uses TRBV20-1 with TRBJ2-7, with D possibly matching TRBD1 (5 bases). Trimming cost V 1 base and J 4 bases, with 17 bases left between them. CDR1 is DFQATT and CDR2 is SNEGSKA in the germline V gene (reference sequence). CDR3 size: 15 residues. CDR3 DNA: TGCAGTGCTAGAGTTCAACGACAGAGGCGGTACGAGCAGTACTTC. Translation gives CSARVQRQRRYEQYF.

The sample holds a few counts of this clonotype. V and J are TRBV28 and TRBJ2-3; D tentatively fits TRBD1 or TRBD2 (5 bases each). The V gene lost 8 bases and the J gene lost 0 bases, with 24 bases spanning the gap. The germline CDR1 and CDR2 sequences are MDHEN and SYDVKM. There are 18 residues in the CDR3. CDR3 in amino acids: CASSLLLGLWRSTDTQYF. For the CDR3, the DNA is TGTGCCAGCTCACTGCTGCTGGGGCTGTGGAGGAGCACAGATACGCAGTATTTT.

This clonotype was seen ten or more times. This chain connects TRBV29-1 to TRBJ2-7; the D gene is possibly TRBD1 (5 bases). Deletions cut 2 bases from V and 7 bases from J, with 18 bases between. Germline CDR1 reads SQVTM; CDR2 reads ANQGSEA. The length of the CDR3 is 14 residues. The CDR3 DNA follows: TGCAGCGTTGAAACGGGCAGGGATGGTAGAGAGCAGTACTTC. This encodes CSVETGRDGREQYF.

The rearrangement links TRBV5-5 to TRBJ2-7; either TRBD1 or TRBD2 may supply D (5 bases each). CDR3 length: 15 amino acids. The V end was cut by 3 bases, the J end by 9 bases, with 22 bases between. Germline V gene data show CDR1 as SGHKS and CDR2 as YYEKEE (reference sequence). DNA for the CDR3: TGTGCCAGCAGCTACCGAACCGCTACGGGGCTAGGGCAGTACTTC. Encoded protein: CASSYRTATGLGQYF.

The chain joins TRBV20-1 to TRBJ2-7; 8 bases map to TRBD2. Germline loops: CDR1 DFQATT, CDR2 SNEGSKA (reference sequence). The CDR3 spans 14 residues. The trim removed 4 bases at V and 0 bases at J, leaving 5 bases unmatched. CDR3 nucleotides: TGCAGTGCTAAGAGCGGGAGCAGCTCCTACGAGCAGTACTTC. Protein product: CSAKSGSSSYEQYF.

This clonotype has a count of ten or more. The chain carries TRBV11-2 and TRBJ1-2, with D uncertain. V lost 4 bases and J 5 bases, leaving 14 bases between the germline ends. Germline-derived CDR1 and CDR2 are SGHAT and FQNNGV. The CDR3 spans 14 residues. The CDR3 spells CASSSHPVKYGYTF. The CDR3, as DNA: TGTGCCAGCAGCTCTCACCCGGTTAAATATGGCTACACCTTC.

The chain employs TRBV12-3 or TRBV12-4 and TRBJ2-1; D not certain. V was pared by 10 bases and J by 4 bases, with 14 bases between. This CDR3 is 13 amino acids long. The CDR3 loop is CATPPRDYNEQFF. In DNA, the CDR3 is TGTGCCACCCCCCCCCGAGATTACAATGAGCAGTTCTTC.

This rearrangement joins TRBV19 to TRBJ1-1; 8 bases are shared with TRBD1. The CDR3 spans 14 residues. Germline V gene lookup returns CDR1 LNHDA and CDR2 SQIVND (reference sequence). V shed 3 bases and J 4 bases; nucleotides not matched to a gene: 4. CDR3 loop: CASSILTGGTEAFF. CDR3 coding DNA: TGTGCCAGTAGTATCCTTACAGGGGGCACTGAAGCTTTCTTT.

The table lists this clonotype with many counts. The rearrangement links TRBV10-3 to TRBJ2-1; unclear D gene. The CDR3 has 13 residues. V was shortened by 3 bases and J by 3 bases, with 6 bases between the two germline ends. Germline V gene lookup returns CDR1 ENHRY and CDR2 SYGVKD. CDR3 residues: CAISDQIYNEQFF. CDR3 sequence (DNA): TGTGCCATCAGTGACCAGATCTACAATGAGCAGTTCTTC.

This clonotype was recorded many times. The genes are TRBV30 and TRBJ1-6; tentative D call: TRBD1 (6 bases). Trimming pared 7 bases from V and 6 bases from J, leaving 13 bases between. Germline CDR1 reads GTSNPN; CDR2 reads SVGIG (reference sequence). This CDR3 region has 13 residues. The CDR3 spells CASSRGGNSPLHF. The DNA for the CDR3 is TGTGCCTCCTCCAGGGGAGGTAATTCACCCCTCCACTTT. Drawing the rest from reference TRBV30 and TRBJ1-6, the complete variable domain is SQTIHQWPATLVQPVGSPLSLECTVEGTSNPNLYWYRQAAGRGLQLLFYSVGIGQISSEVPQNLSASRPQDRQFILSSKKLLLSDSGFYLCASSRGGNSPLHFGNGTRLTVT.

This clonotype showed up just a few times. CDR3 protein: CATSRGQGSNQPQHF. For the CDR3, the DNA is TGTGCCACCAGCAGAGGACAGGGGAGCAATCAGCCCCAGCATTTT. The gene calls are TRBV15 and TRBJ1-5, with 8 bases matching TRBD1. CDR1 is LNHNV and CDR2 is YYDKDF in the germline V gene (reference sequence). This CDR3 contains 15 residues. Trimming cost V 1 base and J 1 base; bases outside gene matches: 0.

CDR3 DNA sequence: TGTGCCAGCTCACTAGACGACCAGGCTACGCAGTATTTT. Amino acid sequence: CASSLDDQATQYF. This sequence joins TRBV18 and TRBJ2-3; D not certain. CDR1 is KGHSH and CDR2 is LQKENI in the germline V gene. This CDR3 comprises 13 residues. V was pared by 4 bases and J by 8 bases, with 13 bases between.

At least ten counts were recorded for this clonotype. The chain combines TRBV28 with TRBJ2-3, with TRBD2 as a possible D gene (9 bases). V was trimmed by 3 bases and J by 3 bases, leaving 31 bases between them. The CDR3 loop spans 21 amino acids. Germline V gene lookup returns CDR1 MDHEN and CDR2 SYDVKM. The CDR3: CASSFPDRVKLAGPLTDTQYF. In nucleotides, the CDR3 is TGTGCCAGCAGTTTCCCGGACAGGGTGAAGCTAGCGGGACCTCTTACAGATACGCAGTATTTT.